One sample yielded the 21 T cell receptor beta chains listed below, sequenced in a study of blood T cell repertoires in COVID-19. Repertoires were generated with immunoSEQ multiplex PCR, while TCRdb's copy carries only in-frame clones and drops some. The sample consists of 250,000 to 300,000 clones, about nine tenths of them appearing once. The sequenced material came from PBMCs or T cells enriched from blood (not recorded which). These receptor sequences come from a man aged 18 to 30 who had recovered from COVID-19.

This chain links TRBV30 with TRBJ1-6, with 7 bases fitting TRBD1. CDR3 length: 13 residues. Germline V CDR1 and CDR2: GTSNPN, SVGIG (reference sequence). Unmatched junction bases numbered 4, after V lost 2 bases and J lost 9 bases. The CDR3 DNA reads as TGTGCCTGGAGTCTGACAGGGCGTTCACCCCTCCACTTT. Translation gives CAWSLTGRSPLHF.

This chain links TRBV5-6 with TRBJ1-3, with D possibly matching TRBD1 (5 bases). The ends were cut back, 4 bases at V and 2 bases at J, with 10 bases in the middle. The CDR3 has 14 residues. Germline lookup yields CDR1 SGHDT and CDR2 YYEEEE. The CDR3 loop reads CASSRGSPGNTIYF. The CDR3 nucleotides are TGTGCCAGCAGCCGGGGGTCCCCTGGAAACACCATATATTTT.

This clone came up a few times. The V gene is TRBV5-4, the J gene TRBJ2-3; 15 nucleotides align to TRBD2. Germline assignment: CDR1 SGHNT and CDR2 YYREEE (reference sequence). J gave up 2 bases and V 0 bases, and 4 bases lay outside the gene matches. The CDR3 totals 18 residues. CDR3 coding DNA: TGTGCCAGCAGCTTGGAAGGGACTAGCGGGGGGACCACAGATACGCAGTATTTT. It specifies CASSLEGTSGGTTDTQYF.

The chain recombines TRBV10-3 with TRBJ2-1; 7 bases map to TRBD2. CDR1 and CDR2 (germline): ENHRY, SYGVKD. The CDR3 spans 15 residues. V gave up 0 bases and J gave up 5 bases; unmatched junction bases: 4. CDR3 nucleotides: TGTGCCATCAGTGAGTCCCCTAGCGGCCACAATGAGCAGTTCTTC. Its protein product is CAISESPSGHNEQFF.

V and J are TRBV4-2 and TRBJ2-7; the match to TRBD2 covers 12 bases. CDR3 length: 18 amino acids. From germline, CDR1 is LGHNA and CDR2 YNFKEQ. The junction had 13 bases not matched to a gene; V was cut back by 0 bases and J by 7 bases. The CDR3 nucleotides read TGTGCCAGCAGCCAAGATGTGGCTAGCGGGGGGGCTAGAGGTGAGCAGTACTTC. It encodes CASSQDVASGGARGEQYF.

The genes are TRBV12-3 or TRBV12-4 and TRBJ2-2; tentative D call: TRBD2 (6 bases). Trimming left V 1 base short and J 10 bases short, with 10 bases between. The CDR3 is 13 amino acids. The CDR3 protein is CASSLGWEVELFF. The DNA for the CDR3 is TGTGCCAGCAGTTTAGGGTGGGAGGTGGAGCTGTTTTTT.

The V and J genes are TRBV5-4 and TRBJ2-7; the match to TRBD2 covers 9 bases. After removal of 1 base from V and 3 bases from J, the junction contained 8 bases not matched to a gene. Germline V CDR1 and CDR2: SGHNT, YYREEE (reference sequence). The length of the CDR3 is 16 residues. CDR3 DNA sequence: TGTGCCAGCAGCTTGTCGGGCGGGGGGGCCGGCTACGAGCAGTACTTC. Its translation is CASSLSGGGAGYEQYF.

The CDR3 loop is CAWGRDSDVGTQYF. The CDR3 nucleotides read TGTGCCTGGGGCCGGGACTCGGATGTAGGGACCCAGTACTTC. V gene TRBV30 combines with J gene TRBJ2-5; tentatively, D is TRBD2 (6 bases). The CDR3 has 14 amino acids. Germline V gene lookup returns CDR1 GTSNPN and CDR2 SVGIG (reference sequence). Trimming pared 5 bases from V and 7 bases from J, leaving 20 bases between.

In nucleotides, the CDR3 is TGTGCCTCGGCAGGGTTAGGTTTCCAGCCCCAGCATTTT. Its protein is CASAGLGFQPQHF. The V gene is TRBV27, the J gene TRBJ1-5, with a possible D match to TRBD1 (5 bases). Trimming cost V 11 bases and J 7 bases, with 18 bases left between them. Germline CDR1 is MNHEY and CDR2 is SMNVEV (reference sequence). The CDR3 covers 13 residues.

This chain uses TRBV3-1 (or the pseudogene TRBV3-2) with TRBJ2-3; the D gene is possibly TRBD2 (6 bases). This CDR3 is built from 15 residues. The V end was cut by 0 bases, the J end by 6 bases, with 13 bases between. The germline gives CDR1 LGHDT, CDR2 YNNKEL (reference sequence). CDR3 DNA: TGTGCCAGCAGCCAAGATACTAGCCCCGTCGATACGCAGTATTTT. It encodes CASSQDTSPVDTQYF.

This chain links TRBV5-6 with TRBJ1-1; D remains unclear. This CDR3 spans 17 amino acids. V lost 2 bases and J lost 0, with 17 bases in between. Germline V gene data show CDR1 as SGHDT and CDR2 as YYEEEE. The CDR3 bases are TGTGCCAGCAGCTTCGCCATCGTGTCAGAAATGAACACTGAAGCTTTCTTT. Its translation is CASSFAIVSEMNTEAFF.

The CDR3 DNA reads TGTGCCAGCACGCGACTCGCGCACTCCTACAATGAGCAGTTCTTC. It encodes CASTRLAHSYNEQFF. J is TRBJ2-1 and V is TRBV3-1 (or the pseudogene TRBV3-2); D gene ambiguous. Germline assignment: CDR1 LGHDT and CDR2 YNNKEL (reference sequence). CDR3 length equals 15 residues. Trimming removed 7 bases at V and 0 bases at J, with 13 bases between.

This clone was seen just once. This rearrangement joins TRBV5-4 to TRBJ1-5, with no clear D. This CDR3 is built from 15 residues. The germline V gene encodes CDR1 SGHNT and CDR2 YYREEE (reference sequence). The germline V and J ends were trimmed by 0 bases and 4 bases, with 11 bases remaining between them. CDR3 bases: TGTGCCAGCAGCTTGGATCCAACGGGAAATCAGCCCCAGCATTTT. Its translation: CASSLDPTGNQPQHF.

This chain uses TRBV10-3 with TRBJ1-3; D possibly corresponds to TRBD1 (5 bases). This CDR3 comprises 13 residues. With 10 bases removed from V and 2 bases from J, the gap between germline ends came to 12 bases. In germline, CDR1 is ENHRY, CDR2 SYGVKD. CDR3 nucleotide sequence: TGTGCCACACAGGAAAACGCTGGAAACACCATATATTTT. As protein: CATQENAGNTIYF.

The chain employs TRBV30 and TRBJ2-2; 8 positions agree with TRBD2. Germline-derived CDR1 and CDR2 are GTSNPN and SVGIG (reference sequence). With 3 bases clipped from V and 6 bases from J, the junction kept 3 bases outside the gene matches. The CDR3 contains 13 residues. CDR3 bases: TGTGCCTGGAGGTTAGCGGGATCCGGGGAGCTGTTTTTT. It translates to CAWRLAGSGELFF.

CDR3 in DNA: TGTGCTAGTGGTTTGGTACTTGGCAGGGGATTCCACAATGAGCAGTTCTTC. Its protein product is CASGLVLGRGFHNEQFF. The V call is TRBV12-5, the J call TRBJ2-1; D might be TRBD1 (6 bases). Trimming left V 0 bases short and J 5 bases short, with 17 bases between. CDR3 size: 17 residues. The germline V gene encodes CDR1 LGHNT and CDR2 FRNRAP. The whole variable domain, filled in from reference TRBV12-5 and TRBJ2-1, reads DARVTQTPRHKVTEMGQEVTMRCQPILGHNTVFWYRQTMMQGLELLAYFRNRAPLDDSGMPKDRFSAEMPDATLATLKIQPSEPRDSAVYFCASGLVLGRGFHNEQFFGPGTRLTVL.

The chain joins TRBV4-2 to TRBJ2-3; D is possibly TRBD2 (6 bases). The V gene's germline CDR1 is LGHNA and CDR2 YNFKEQ. The CDR3 covers 16 residues. The V and J ends lost 0 bases and 3 bases respectively, with 13 bases between them. CDR3: CASSQERGESTDTQYF. CDR3 DNA: TGTGCCAGCAGCCAAGAGCGCGGGGAAAGTACAGATACGCAGTATTTT.

This clone appeared once. V is TRBV20-1 and J is TRBJ2-3, with 12 bases fitting TRBD2. The ends lost 3 bases at V and 15 bases at J; junction bases unmatched: 19. Germline CDR1 reads DFQATT; CDR2 reads SNEGSKA (reference sequence). The length of the CDR3 is 16 residues. CDR3 coding DNA: TGCAGTGCTAGTGCTAGCGGGAGGGCCGGAGGTGATGATTGTTATTTT. Translation: CSASASGRAGGDDCYF.

The chain employs TRBV30 and TRBJ1-1; tentative D call: TRBD1 (5 bases). Germline CDR1 GTSNPN, CDR2 SVGIG (reference sequence). V was trimmed by 1 base and J by 1 base, leaving 7 bases between them. The CDR3 runs to 13 residues. This CDR3 is CAWSADTNTEAFF. CDR3 DNA sequence: TGTGCCTGGAGTGCGGACACGAACACTGAAGCTTTCTTT.

This clone was recorded a few times. The rearrangement joins TRBV13 to TRBJ1-1; the D is unclear. The CDR3 covers 16 residues. V was shortened by 0 bases and J by 5 bases, with 16 bases between the two germline ends. CDR1 is PRHDT and CDR2 is FYEKMQ in the germline V gene (reference sequence). CDR3 nucleotides: TGTGCCAGCAGCTTAGGGACAACCCTCCGGGAAACTGAAGCTTTCTTT. Translation: CASSLGTTLRETEAFF.

The chain has TRBV28 and TRBJ2-5; TRBD2 matches at 7 bases. Germline CDR1 reads MDHEN; CDR2 reads SYDVKM. J lost 7 bases, V lost 5 bases, and 7 bases had no gene match. The CDR3 contains 13 residues. The CDR3 loop reads CASSATQRGTQYF. DNA for the CDR3: TGTGCCAGCAGTGCAACCCAGCGGGGGACCCAGTACTTC.